Here is one TCR beta chain with its context. What it binds is not known. V was clipped by 5 bases and J by 2 bases, with 10 bases between them. This CDR3 comprises 14 residues. CDR1 is GTSNPN and CDR2 is SVGIG in the germline V gene (reference sequence). The assay was immunoSEQ multiplex PCR, and TCRdb's table has in-frame clones only and misses some. This sample yields hundreds of thousands of clones, of which approximately 97% are seen a single time; under 0.25% belongs to the top ten. CD45RO-negative, CCR7-selected cells formed the naive CD8 fraction, which excluded terminally differentiated effector memory CD45RA+ cells. The sample is drawn from a study of shared clonotypes between healthy human individuals. Study results and caveats: Rarefaction showed sorted-subset sequencing was incomplete despite large depth. Generation of non-shared clonotypes was less probable than generation of clonotypes shared by all four donors.

This chain links TRBV30 with TRBJ2-6, with unresolved D. The TCR was taken from a man aged 25 to 40 in good health. Material: naive CD8+ T cells sorted from blood. CDR3 region: CAWPVTPGANVLTF. CDR3 coding DNA: TGTGCCTGGCCCGTCACGCCTGGGGCCAACGTCCTGACTTTC.